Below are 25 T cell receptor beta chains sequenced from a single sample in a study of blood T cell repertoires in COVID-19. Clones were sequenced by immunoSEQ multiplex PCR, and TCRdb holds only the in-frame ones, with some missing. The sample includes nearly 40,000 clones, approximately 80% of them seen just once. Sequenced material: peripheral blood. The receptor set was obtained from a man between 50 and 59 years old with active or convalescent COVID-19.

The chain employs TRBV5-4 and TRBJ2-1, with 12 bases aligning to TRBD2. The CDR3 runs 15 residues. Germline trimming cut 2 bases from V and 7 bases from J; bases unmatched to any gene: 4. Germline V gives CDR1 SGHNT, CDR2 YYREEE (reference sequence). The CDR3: CASSFDLAGGNEQFF. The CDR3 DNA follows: TGTGCCAGCAGCTTCGATCTAGCGGGGGGGAATGAGCAGTTCTTC.

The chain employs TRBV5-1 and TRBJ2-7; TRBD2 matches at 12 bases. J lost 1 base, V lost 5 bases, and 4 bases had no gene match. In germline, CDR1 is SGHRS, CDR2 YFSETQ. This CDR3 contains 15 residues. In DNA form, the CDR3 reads TGCGCCAGCAGACCTACTAGCGGGGGGTCCTACGAGCAGTACTTC. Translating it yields CASRPTSGGSYEQYF.

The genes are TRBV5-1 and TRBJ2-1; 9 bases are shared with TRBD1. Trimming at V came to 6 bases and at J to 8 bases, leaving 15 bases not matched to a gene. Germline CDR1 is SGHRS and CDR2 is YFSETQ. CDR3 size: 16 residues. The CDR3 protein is CASTQLLTGGNDEQFF. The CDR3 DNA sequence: TGCGCCAGCACCCAACTACTGACAGGGGGTAACGATGAGCAGTTCTTC.

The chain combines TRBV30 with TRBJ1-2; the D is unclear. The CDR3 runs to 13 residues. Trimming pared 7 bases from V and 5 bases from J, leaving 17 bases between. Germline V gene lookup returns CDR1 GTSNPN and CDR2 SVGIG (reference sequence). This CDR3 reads CASNPSSGYGYTF. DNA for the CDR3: TGTGCCTCCAATCCCTCCTCCGGTTATGGCTACACCTTC.

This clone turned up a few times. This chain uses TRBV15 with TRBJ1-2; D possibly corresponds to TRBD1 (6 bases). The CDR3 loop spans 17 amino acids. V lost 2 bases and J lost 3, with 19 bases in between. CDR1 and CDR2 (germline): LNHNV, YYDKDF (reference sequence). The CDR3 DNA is TGTGCCACCAGCAGAAAACCCAAGACAGGCAGGGACTATGGCTACACCTTC. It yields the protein CATSRKPKTGRDYGYTF.

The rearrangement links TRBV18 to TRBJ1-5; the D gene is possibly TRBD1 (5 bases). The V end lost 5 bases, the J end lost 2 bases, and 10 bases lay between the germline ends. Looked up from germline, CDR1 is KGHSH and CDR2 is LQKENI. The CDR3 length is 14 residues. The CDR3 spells CASSSGEGNQPQHF. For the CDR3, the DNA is TGTGCCAGCTCATCGGGGGAAGGCAATCAGCCCCAGCATTTT. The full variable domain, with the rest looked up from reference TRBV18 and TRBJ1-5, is NAGVMQNPRHLVRRRGQEARLRCSPMKGHSHVYWYRQLPEEGLKFMVYLQKENIIDESGMPKERFSAEFPKEGPSILRIQQVVRGDSAAYFCASSSGEGNQPQHFGDGTRLSIL.

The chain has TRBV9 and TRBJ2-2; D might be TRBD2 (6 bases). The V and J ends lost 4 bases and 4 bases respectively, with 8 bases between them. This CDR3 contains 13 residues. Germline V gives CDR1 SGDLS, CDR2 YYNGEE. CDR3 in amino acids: CASSLGGTGELFF. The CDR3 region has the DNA TGTGCCAGCAGCTTGGGGGGCACCGGGGAGCTGTTTTTT.

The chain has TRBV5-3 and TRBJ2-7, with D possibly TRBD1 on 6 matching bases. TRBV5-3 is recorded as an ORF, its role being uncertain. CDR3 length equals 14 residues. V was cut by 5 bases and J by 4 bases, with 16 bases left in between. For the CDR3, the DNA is TGTGCCAGAAGGCTGGACAGCTCAACTTACGAGCAGTACTTC. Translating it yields CARRLDSSTYEQYF.

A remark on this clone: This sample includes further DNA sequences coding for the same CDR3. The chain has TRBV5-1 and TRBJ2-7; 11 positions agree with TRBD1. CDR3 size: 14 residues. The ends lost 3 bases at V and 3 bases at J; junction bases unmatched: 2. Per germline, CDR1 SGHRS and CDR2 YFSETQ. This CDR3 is CASSSGTGGYEQYF. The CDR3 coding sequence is TGCGCCAGCAGCTCTGGGACAGGGGGCTACGAGCAGTACTTC.

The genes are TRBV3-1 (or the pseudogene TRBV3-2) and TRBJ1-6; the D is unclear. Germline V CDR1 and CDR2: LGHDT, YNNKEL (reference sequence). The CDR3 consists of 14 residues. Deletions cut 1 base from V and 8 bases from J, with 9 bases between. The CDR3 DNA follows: TGTGCCAGCAGCCAAGTGACGGGGTATTCACCCCTCCACTTT. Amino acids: CASSQVTGYSPLHF.

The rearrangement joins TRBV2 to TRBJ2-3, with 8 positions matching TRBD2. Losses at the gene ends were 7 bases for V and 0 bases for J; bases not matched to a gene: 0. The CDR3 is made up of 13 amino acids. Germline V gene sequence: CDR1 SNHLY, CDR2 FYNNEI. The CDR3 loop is CASKRESTDTQYF. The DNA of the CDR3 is TGTGCCAGCAAGCGGGAGAGCACAGATACGCAGTATTTT.

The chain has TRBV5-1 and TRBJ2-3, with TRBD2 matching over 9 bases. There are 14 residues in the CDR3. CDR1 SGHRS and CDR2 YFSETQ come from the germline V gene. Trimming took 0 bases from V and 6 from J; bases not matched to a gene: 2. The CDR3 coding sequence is TGCGCCAGCAGCTTGGAGCTAGCGGGGGATACGCAGTATTTT. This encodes CASSLELAGDTQYF.

The CDR3 DNA follows: TGTGCCAGCAACCTCCAGGGCAACAATGAGCAGTTCTTC. Amino acid sequence: CASNLQGNNEQFF. The chain has TRBV27 and TRBJ2-1; perhaps TRBD1 as D (5 bases). CDR1 is MNHEY, CDR2 SMNVEV, per germline (reference sequence). This CDR3 has 13 amino acids. V gave up 7 bases and J gave up 5 bases, with 12 bases separating them.

The DNA of the CDR3 is TGTGCCACCAGCAGAGATTTGGCCGGGGGGAGCTCCTACAATGAGCAGTTCTTC. Translation gives CATSRDLAGGSSYNEQFF. This chain uses TRBV15 with TRBJ2-1; 7 nucleotides agree with TRBD2. Germline V lookup: CDR1 LNHNV, CDR2 YYDKDF (reference sequence). V lost 0 bases and J lost 0; bases outside the gene matches: 8. The CDR3 extends over 18 amino acids.

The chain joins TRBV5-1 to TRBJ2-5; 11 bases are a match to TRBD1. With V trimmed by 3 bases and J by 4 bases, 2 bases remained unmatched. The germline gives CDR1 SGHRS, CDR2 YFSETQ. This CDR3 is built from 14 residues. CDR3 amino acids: CASSYGTGGETQYF. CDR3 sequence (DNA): TGCGCCAGCAGCTACGGGACAGGGGGAGAGACCCAGTACTTC.

The CDR3 spells CASSLAVNTEAFF. The CDR3 DNA is TGTGCCAGCAGCTTGGCAGTGAACACTGAAGCTTTCTTT. The chain employs TRBV5-6 and TRBJ1-1; D uncertain. The CDR3 runs to 13 residues. V lost 0 bases and J lost 0, with 3 bases in between. Germline CDR1 and CDR2: SGHDT and YYEEEE. The whole variable domain, filled in from reference TRBV5-6 and TRBJ1-1, reads DAGVTQSPTHLIKTRGQQVTLRCSPKSGHDTVSWYQQALGQGPQFIFQYYEEEERQRGNFPDRFSGHQFPNYSSELNVNALLLGDSALYLCASSLAVNTEAFFGQGTRLTVV.

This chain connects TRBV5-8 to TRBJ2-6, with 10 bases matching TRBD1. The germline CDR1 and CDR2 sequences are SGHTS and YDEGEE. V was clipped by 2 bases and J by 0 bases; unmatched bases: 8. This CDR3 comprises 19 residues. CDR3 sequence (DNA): TGTGCCAGCAGCTTCCGGGACAGGGGATTAATCTCTGGGGCCAACGTCCTGACTTTC. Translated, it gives CASSFRDRGLISGANVLTF.

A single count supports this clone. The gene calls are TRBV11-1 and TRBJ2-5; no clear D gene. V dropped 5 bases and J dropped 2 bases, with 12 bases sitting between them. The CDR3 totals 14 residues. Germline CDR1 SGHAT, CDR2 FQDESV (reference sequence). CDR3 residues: CASSPDNQQETQYF. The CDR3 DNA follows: TGTGCCAGCAGCCCTGACAACCAGCAAGAGACCCAGTACTTC.

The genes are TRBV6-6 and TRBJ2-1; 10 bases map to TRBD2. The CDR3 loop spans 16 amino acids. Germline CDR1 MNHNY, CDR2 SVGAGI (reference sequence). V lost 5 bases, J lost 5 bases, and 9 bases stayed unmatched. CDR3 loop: CASSPPRTSGDNEQFF. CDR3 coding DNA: TGTGCCAGCAGTCCGCCACGGACTAGCGGAGACAATGAGCAGTTCTTC.

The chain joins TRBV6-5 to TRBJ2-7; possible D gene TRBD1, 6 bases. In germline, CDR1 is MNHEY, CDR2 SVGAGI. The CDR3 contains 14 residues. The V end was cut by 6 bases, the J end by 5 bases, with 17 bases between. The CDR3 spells CASSWTENRNEQYF. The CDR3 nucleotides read TGTGCCAGCAGCTGGACAGAGAATAGGAACGAGCAGTACTTC.

This chain's CDR3 is CASSPKDRAYGYTF. The DNA for the CDR3 is TGTGCCAGCTCACCAAAAGACAGGGCCTATGGCTACACCTTC. The chain uses TRBV18 and TRBJ1-2; TRBD1 aligns across 7 bases. The germline CDR1 and CDR2 sequences are KGHSH and LQKENI. Germline trimming cut 2 bases from V and 4 bases from J; bases unmatched to any gene: 4. The CDR3 covers 14 residues.

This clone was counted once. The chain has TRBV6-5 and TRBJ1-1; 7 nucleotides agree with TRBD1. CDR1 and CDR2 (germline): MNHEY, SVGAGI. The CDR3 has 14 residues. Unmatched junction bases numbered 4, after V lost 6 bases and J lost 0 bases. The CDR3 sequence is CASRRQGLNTEAFF. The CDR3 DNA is TGTGCCAGCAGAAGACAGGGCTTGAACACTGAAGCTTTCTTT.

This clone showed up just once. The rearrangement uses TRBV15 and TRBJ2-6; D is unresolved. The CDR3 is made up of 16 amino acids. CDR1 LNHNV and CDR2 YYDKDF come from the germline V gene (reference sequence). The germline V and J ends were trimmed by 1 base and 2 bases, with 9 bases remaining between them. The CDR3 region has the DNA TGTGCCACCAGCAGAGTTAGCAGAGCTGGGGCCAACGTCCTGACTTTC. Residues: CATSRVSRAGANVLTF.

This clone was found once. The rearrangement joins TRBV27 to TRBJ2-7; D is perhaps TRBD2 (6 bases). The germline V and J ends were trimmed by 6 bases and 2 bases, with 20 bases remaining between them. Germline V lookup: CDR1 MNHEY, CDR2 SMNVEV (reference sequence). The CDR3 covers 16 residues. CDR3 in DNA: TGTGCCAGCAGAGAACGCCCGGGGGTTTTCACCTACGAGCAGTACTTC. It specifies CASRERPGVFTYEQYF.

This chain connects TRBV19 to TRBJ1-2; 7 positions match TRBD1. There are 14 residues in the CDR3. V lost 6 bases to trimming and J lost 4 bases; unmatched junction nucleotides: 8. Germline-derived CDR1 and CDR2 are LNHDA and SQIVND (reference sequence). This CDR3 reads CASRGDSRRYGYTF. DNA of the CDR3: TGTGCCAGTAGAGGGGACAGTAGACGCTATGGCTACACCTTC.